This T cell receptor (beta chain) was observed in a study of early T cells in non-severe SARS-CoV-2 infection. About the study: Sequencing of unsorted whole blood was done on bulk RNA, leaving chains unpaired. Study observations and caveats: Comparison of clonotypes with VDJdb favored anti-spike CD8 responses while missing private and CD4 specificities.

TCRdb used MiXCR to reprocess the 5' RACE reads, holding one entry per CDR3 protein. The table has roughly 57,000 distinct CDR3 sequences, about 13% seen once; the top ten hold 9.3%. V gave up 6 bases and J gave up 7 bases; unmatched junction bases: 11. CDR1 and CDR2 (germline): DFQATT, SNEGSKA (reference sequence). The CDR3 sequence is 13 residues long. There are many counts of this clonotype. No antigen is known for it. Sequencing was performed on whole blood, taken at baseline. This receptor was taken from an adult who was a healthcare worker with PCR-confirmed SARS-CoV-2 infection or an uninfected control (not recorded which). The J gene is TRBJ2-5, the V gene TRBV20-1; 7 bases align to TRBD2. Written as DNA, the CDR3 is TGCAGTGCCGGGGAGCCTAGCGGCCGGACCCAGTACTTC. Translated: CSAGEPSGRTQYF.